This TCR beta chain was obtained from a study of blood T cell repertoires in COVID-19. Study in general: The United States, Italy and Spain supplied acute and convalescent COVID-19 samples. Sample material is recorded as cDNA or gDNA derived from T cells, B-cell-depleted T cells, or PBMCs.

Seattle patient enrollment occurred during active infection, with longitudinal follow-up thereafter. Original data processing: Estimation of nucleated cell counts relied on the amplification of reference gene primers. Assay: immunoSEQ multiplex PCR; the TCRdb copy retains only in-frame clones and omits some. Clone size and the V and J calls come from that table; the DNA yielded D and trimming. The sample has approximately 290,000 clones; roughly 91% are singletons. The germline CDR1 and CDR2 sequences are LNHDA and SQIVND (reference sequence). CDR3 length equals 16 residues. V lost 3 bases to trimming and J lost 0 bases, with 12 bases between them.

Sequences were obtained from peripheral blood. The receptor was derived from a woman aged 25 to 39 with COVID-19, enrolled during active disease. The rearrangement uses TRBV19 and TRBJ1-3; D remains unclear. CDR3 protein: CASSIRRGYSGNTIYF. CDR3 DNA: TGTGCCAGTAGTATCCGACGGGGATACTCTGGAAACACCATATATTTT.